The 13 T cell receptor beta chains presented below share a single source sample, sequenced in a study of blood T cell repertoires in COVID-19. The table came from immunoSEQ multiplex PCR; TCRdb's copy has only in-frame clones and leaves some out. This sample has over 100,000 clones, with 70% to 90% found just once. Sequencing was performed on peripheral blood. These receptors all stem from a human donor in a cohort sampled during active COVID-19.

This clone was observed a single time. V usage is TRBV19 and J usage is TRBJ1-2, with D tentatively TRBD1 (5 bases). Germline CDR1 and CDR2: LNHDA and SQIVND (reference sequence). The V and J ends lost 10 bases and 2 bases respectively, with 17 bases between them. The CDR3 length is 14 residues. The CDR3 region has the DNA TGTGCCACCTCGAGTTGGGGCGGCAACTATGGCTACACCTTC. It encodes CATSSWGGNYGYTF.

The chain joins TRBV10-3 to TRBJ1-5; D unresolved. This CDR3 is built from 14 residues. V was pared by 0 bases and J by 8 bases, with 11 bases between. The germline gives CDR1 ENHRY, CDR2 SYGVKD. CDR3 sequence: CAISESRGMEPQHF. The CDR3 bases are TGTGCCATCAGTGAGTCTAGAGGGATGGAGCCCCAGCATTTT.

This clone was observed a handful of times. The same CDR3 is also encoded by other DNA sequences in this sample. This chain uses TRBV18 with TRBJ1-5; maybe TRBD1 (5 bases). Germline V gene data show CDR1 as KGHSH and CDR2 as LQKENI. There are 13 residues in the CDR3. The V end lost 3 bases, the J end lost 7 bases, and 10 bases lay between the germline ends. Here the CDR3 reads CASSPGQRQPQHF. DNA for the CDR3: TGTGCCAGCTCACCGGGGCAGCGCCAGCCCCAGCATTTT.

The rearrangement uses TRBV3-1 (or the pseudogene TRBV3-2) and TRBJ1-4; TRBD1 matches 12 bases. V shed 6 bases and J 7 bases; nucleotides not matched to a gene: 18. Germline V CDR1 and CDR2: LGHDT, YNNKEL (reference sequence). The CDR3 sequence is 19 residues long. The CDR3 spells CASRRVGDRGLGVSEKLFF. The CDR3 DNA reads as TGTGCCAGCAGAAGAGTTGGGGACAGGGGGCTTGGGGTAAGTGAAAAACTGTTTTTT.

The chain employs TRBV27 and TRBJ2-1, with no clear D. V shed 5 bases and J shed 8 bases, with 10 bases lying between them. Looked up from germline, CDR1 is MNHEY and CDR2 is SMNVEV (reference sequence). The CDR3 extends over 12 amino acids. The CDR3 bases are TGTGCCAGCAGTCCCCGCGGCGATGAGCAGTTCTTC. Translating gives CASSPRGDEQFF.

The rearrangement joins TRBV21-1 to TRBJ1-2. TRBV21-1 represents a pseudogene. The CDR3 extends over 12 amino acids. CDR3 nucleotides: TGTGCCAGCACCACCGGGGGATATGGCTACACCTTC. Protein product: CASTTGGYGYTF.

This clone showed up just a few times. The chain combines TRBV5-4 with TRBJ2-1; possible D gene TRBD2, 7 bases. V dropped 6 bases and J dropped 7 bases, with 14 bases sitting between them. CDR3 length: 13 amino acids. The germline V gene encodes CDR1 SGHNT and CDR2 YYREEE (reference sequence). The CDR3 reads CASILRGGNEQFF. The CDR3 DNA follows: TGTGCCAGCATCCTCAGGGGAGGGAATGAGCAGTTCTTC.

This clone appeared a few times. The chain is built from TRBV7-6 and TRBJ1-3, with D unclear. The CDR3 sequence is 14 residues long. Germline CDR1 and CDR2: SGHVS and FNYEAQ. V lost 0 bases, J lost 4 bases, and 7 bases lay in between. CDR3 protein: CASSLASTGNTIYF. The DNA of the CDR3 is TGTGCCAGCAGCTTAGCGAGTACCGGAAACACCATATATTTT.

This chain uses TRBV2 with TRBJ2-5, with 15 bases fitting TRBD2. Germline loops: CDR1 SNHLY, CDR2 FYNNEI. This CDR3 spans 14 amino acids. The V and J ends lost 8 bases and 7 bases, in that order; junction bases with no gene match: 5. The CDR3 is CASGLAGGKGTQYF. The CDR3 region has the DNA TGTGCCAGCGGACTAGCGGGGGGGAAAGGGACCCAGTACTTC. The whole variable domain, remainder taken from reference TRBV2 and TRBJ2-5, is EPEVTQTPSHQVTQMGQEVILRCVPISNHLYFYWYRQILGQKVEFLVSFYNNEISEKSEIFDDQFSVERPDGSNFTLKIRSTKLEDSAMYFCASGLAGGKGTQYFGPGTRLLVL.

The chain's CDR3 is CASSLVGGRGTEAFF. In nucleotides, the CDR3 is TGTGCCAGCAGCTTAGTAGGCGGGAGAGGAACTGAAGCTTTCTTT. The chain couples TRBV7-8 to TRBJ1-1, with D hard to call. Between the trimmed V and J ends, which lost 1 base and 5 bases, there was a span of 14 bases. The CDR3 covers 15 residues. CDR1 and CDR2 from the germline V gene are SGHVS and FQNEAQ.

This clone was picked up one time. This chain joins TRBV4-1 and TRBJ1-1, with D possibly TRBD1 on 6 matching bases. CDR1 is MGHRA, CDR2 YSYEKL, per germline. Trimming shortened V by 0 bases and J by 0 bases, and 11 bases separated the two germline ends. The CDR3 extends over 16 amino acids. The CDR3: CASSQDPGTLNTEAFF. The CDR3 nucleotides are TGCGCCAGCAGCCAAGATCCAGGGACACTGAACACTGAAGCTTTCTTT.

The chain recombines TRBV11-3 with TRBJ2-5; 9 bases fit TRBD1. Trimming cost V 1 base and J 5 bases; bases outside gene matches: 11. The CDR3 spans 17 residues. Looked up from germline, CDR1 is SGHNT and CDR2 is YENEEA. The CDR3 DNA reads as TGTGCCAGCAGCTTAGTAATCGGGACAGGGAGATTGGAGACCCAGTACTTC. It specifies CASSLVIGTGRLETQYF.

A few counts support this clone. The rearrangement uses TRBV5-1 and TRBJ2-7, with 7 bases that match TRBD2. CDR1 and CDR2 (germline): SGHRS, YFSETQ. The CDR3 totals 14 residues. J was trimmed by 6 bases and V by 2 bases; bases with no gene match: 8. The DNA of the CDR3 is TGCGCCAGCAGCTTAGGGACTACCCGCAGCGAGCAGTACTTC. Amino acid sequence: CASSLGTTRSEQYF.